This TCR beta chain derives from a study of cytomegalovirus exposure and HLA in healthy donors. 60 Vbeta and 13 Jbeta primers were used in PCR. Clones were sequenced by immunoSEQ multiplex PCR, and TCRdb holds only the in-frame ones, with some missing. Among 100,000 or so clones, around 70% were seen once, and the ten largest hold roughly 3.2%. Notes on the study in general: When a later analysis was performed, an Asian-associated ancestry cluster reportedly had fewer N-insertions than the approximately 690-donor mean. Reportedly, HLA-A and HLA-B alleles of most subjects were accurately predicted from TCR beta.

Germline V gene lookup returns CDR1 SNHLY and CDR2 FYNNEI. V was trimmed by 8 bases and J by 7 bases, leaving 11 bases between them. The CDR3 has 11 amino acids. Only a few counts were recorded for this clone. Antigen: not known. The receptor was derived from a man aged 25 to 40 in good health and CMV-seronegative. The sequencing sample was made of PBMCs. This sequence joins TRBV2 and TRBJ1-1, with D unclear. DNA of the CDR3: TGTGCCAGCCTGGGCACAGTTGAAGCTTTCTTT. It is translated as CASLGTVEAFF.